Below, 13 T cell receptor beta chains from the same sample are listed, as sequenced in a study of graft-versus-host responses after intestinal transplantation. Measured with immunoSEQ multiplex PCR; TCRdb has only the in-frame clones, and not every one. The data show 30,000 to 45,000 clones, with over 80% seen just once and about 3.5% held by the top ten. This material consisted of PBMCs, taken more than 950 days after transplant. The receptors here all came from a human patient who received an intestinal transplant, so some T cells may come from the graft donor.

The chain uses TRBV6-1 and TRBJ2-6; D unclear. This CDR3 has 18 amino acids. Trimming removed 4 bases at V and 5 bases at J, with 21 bases between. Germline values: CDR1 MNHNS, CDR2 SASEGT. The CDR3 sequence: CASSGRCSAQSRANVLTF. CDR3 nucleotides: TGTGCCAGCAGTGGTAGGTGCTCTGCACAAAGTCGGGCCAACGTCCTGACTTTC.

This chain joins TRBV11-2 and TRBJ2-1; 8 bases map to TRBD2. The ends lost 1 base at V and 9 bases at J; junction bases unmatched: 11. Germline CDR1 reads SGHAT; CDR2 reads FQNNGV. This CDR3 region has 16 residues. DNA for the CDR3: TGTGCCAGCAGCTTAGCCCCGGGGGGGCAGGCGAGTGAGCAGTTCTTC. It encodes CASSLAPGGQASEQFF.

The chain couples TRBV27 to TRBJ2-3, with TRBD1 identical over 11 bases. V lost 4 bases to trimming and J lost 5 bases; unmatched junction nucleotides: 5. The CDR3 has 15 amino acids. Per the germline V gene, CDR1 is MNHEY and CDR2 is SMNVEV (reference sequence). This CDR3 is CASSSPGQGGDTQYF. The CDR3 DNA reads TGTGCCAGCAGTTCACCGGGACAGGGGGGAGATACGCAGTATTTT.

V is TRBV5-1 and J is TRBJ2-5, with D perhaps assigned TRBD1 or TRBD2 (7 bases each). V was clipped by 6 bases and J by 5 bases, with 23 bases between them. The CDR3 consists of 16 residues. Germline CDR1 and CDR2: SGHRS and YFSETQ. The CDR3 DNA follows: TGCGCCAGCACCCGCGGAACATACAGGGGAGGGGAGACCCAGTACTTC. It codes for CASTRGTYRGGETQYF.

In DNA, the CDR3 is TGTGCCAGCAGCTTAGGGGCGGGGGCATACAATGAGCAGTTCTTC. As protein: CASSLGAGAYNEQFF. This chain connects TRBV11-2 to TRBJ2-1; D is possibly TRBD2 (7 bases). V lost 1 base, J lost 4 bases, and 11 bases lay in between. Germline loops: CDR1 SGHAT, CDR2 FQNNGV. This CDR3 is 15 amino acids long.

This clone was recorded once. The gene calls are TRBV15 and TRBJ1-3; no definite D call. This CDR3 contains 17 residues. Trimming took off 0 bases at V and 0 bases at J, with 12 bases between the two ends. Germline CDR1 reads LNHNV; CDR2 reads YYDKDF (reference sequence). The CDR3 DNA reads as TGTGCCACCAGCAGAGATGTTGGACGGCTCTCTGGAAACACCATATATTTT. Amino acids: CATSRDVGRLSGNTIYF.

The chain recombines TRBV19 with TRBJ2-7; D is ambiguous. The CDR3 has 13 residues. Trimming removed 3 bases at V and 3 bases at J, with 9 bases between. Germline-derived CDR1 and CDR2 are LNHDA and SQIVND (reference sequence). CDR3 DNA sequence: TGTGCCAGTAGTATCGGATCGGACTACGAGCAGTACTTC. This translates into CASSIGSDYEQYF.

V is TRBV6-1 and J is TRBJ2-1; either TRBD1 or TRBD2 may fit D (9 bases each). This CDR3 is built from 14 residues. In germline, CDR1 is MNHNS, CDR2 SASEGT. The V and J ends lost 7 bases and 8 bases respectively, with 18 bases between them. CDR3 protein: CASISGGTGHEQFF. The CDR3 coding sequence is TGTGCCAGCATCAGCGGGGGGACAGGGCATGAGCAGTTCTTC.

The V call is TRBV7-2, the J call TRBJ2-3; 7 bases match TRBD1. The CDR3 has 13 residues. Germline CDR1 reads SGHTA; CDR2 reads FQGNSA. The V segment lost 3 bases and the J segment 6 bases; nucleotides outside the gene matches: 3. This CDR3 reads CASSFWDSDTQYF. In nucleotides, the CDR3 is TGTGCCAGCAGCTTCTGGGACAGTGATACGCAGTATTTT.

The chain has TRBV19 and TRBJ2-1, with D possibly matching TRBD2 (5 bases). Between the trimmed V and J ends, which lost 3 bases and 6 bases, there was a span of 9 bases. The CDR3 spans 13 residues. Germline CDR1 is LNHDA and CDR2 is SQIVND (reference sequence). DNA of the CDR3: TGTGCCAGTAGTATGGCAGAGGGCAATGAGCAGTTCTTC. It codes for CASSMAEGNEQFF.

V is TRBV2 and J is TRBJ2-6; 9 nucleotides agree with TRBD1. V was clipped by 5 bases and J by 1 base; unmatched bases: 6. This CDR3 comprises 17 residues. CDR1 and CDR2 (germline): SNHLY, FYNNEI. The CDR3 sequence: CASSPGTGQSGANVLTF. CDR3 bases: TGTGCCAGCAGTCCCGGGACAGGGCAGTCTGGGGCCAACGTCCTGACTTTC.

The chain links TRBV5-6 to TRBJ2-2; D remains unclear. Per the germline V gene, CDR1 is SGHDT and CDR2 is YYEEEE. Deletions cut 5 bases from V and 4 bases from J, with 6 bases between. The CDR3 has 12 amino acids. The DNA for the CDR3 is TGTGCCAGCAGGAAAGCCACCGGGGAGCTGTTTTTT. This translates into CASRKATGELFF.

The chain joins TRBV7-2 to TRBJ1-1, with no clear D. From germline, CDR1 is SGHTA and CDR2 FQGNSA. V was trimmed by 2 bases and J by 4 bases, leaving 5 bases between them. This CDR3 is 12 amino acids long. CDR3 sequence: CASSLLSTEAFF. CDR3 DNA sequence: TGTGCCAGCAGCTTATTGTCCACTGAAGCTTTCTTT.